These 23 T cell receptor beta chains came from one sample sequenced in a study of T cells after yellow fever vaccination. MiXCR, applied by TCRdb to the 5' RACE reads, yields one record per CDR3 protein. The repertoire holds about 69,000 distinct CDR3 sequences, approximately 6.2% seen once, with 2.2% in the top ten. The sample in question was CD4+ T cells sorted from PBMCs, obtained about 2 weeks after the first yellow fever vaccination. These receptors came from a man aged 18 to 29 who received the YFV17D yellow fever vaccine.

In this sample, this clonotype turned up many times. V and J are TRBV5-1 and TRBJ2-2; D is unclear. The CDR3 runs to 13 residues. CDR1 is SGHRS, CDR2 YFSETQ, per germline. V lost 0 bases and J 6 bases, leaving 6 bases between the germline ends. CDR3 loop: CASSLEGPGELFF. DNA of the CDR3: TGCGCCAGCAGCTTGGAGGGTCCCGGGGAGCTGTTTTTT.

This clonotype has ten or more counts. V gene TRBV3-1 combines with J gene TRBJ1-1, with D hard to call. The V gene lost 4 bases and the J gene lost 7 bases, with 16 bases spanning the gap. Germline lookup yields CDR1 LGHDT and CDR2 YNNKEL (reference sequence). CDR3 length: 14 amino acids. CDR3 coding DNA: TGTGCCAGCAGCCTCTCAGAAAAGCCCAGTGAAGCTTTCTTT. Protein sequence: CASSLSEKPSEAFF.

This clonotype was picked up many times. CDR3 in DNA: TGTGCCAGCAGCCAAGTTGAGCGCATTCAGTACTTC. Translation: CASSQVERIQYF. The chain uses TRBV3-1 and TRBJ2-4; no clear D. CDR3 length: 12 residues. V lost 1 base, J lost 9 bases, and 7 bases lay in between. The germline V gene encodes CDR1 LGHDT and CDR2 YNNKEL (reference sequence).

This clonotype was observed at least ten times. The rearrangement joins TRBV18 to TRBJ2-7; D call uncertain. Trimming shortened V by 0 bases and J by 5 bases, and 5 bases separated the two germline ends. The germline V gene has CDR1 KGHSH and CDR2 LQKENI. The CDR3 is 12 amino acids. The CDR3 DNA reads as TGTGCCAGCTCACCACCCTATGACGAGCAGTACTTC. This codes for CASSPPYDEQYF.

The sample holds many counts of this clonotype. The CDR3: CASRFLPGQGHEQHV. The CDR3 coding sequence is TGTGCCAGCAGGTTTTTACCGGGACAGGGGCACGAGCAGCACGTC. The chain links TRBV5-4 to TRBJ2-7; 10 bases fit TRBD1. The CDR3 consists of 15 residues. Germline V lookup: CDR1 SGHNT, CDR2 YYREEE (reference sequence).

This clonotype has at least ten counts. The chain joins TRBV5-1 to TRBJ2-6, with D maybe TRBD1 (6 bases). Trimming took off 3 bases at V and 4 bases at J, with 14 bases between the two ends. Germline V gives CDR1 SGHRS, CDR2 YFSETQ. The CDR3 consists of 16 residues. The CDR3 reads CASSWSGTPGANVLTF. CDR3 coding DNA: TGCGCCAGCAGCTGGTCCGGGACACCAGGGGCCAACGTCCTGACTTTC. Variable domain in full (rest from reference TRBV5-1 and TRBJ2-6): KAGVTQTPRYLIKTRGQQVTLSCSPISGHRSVSWYQQTPGQGLQFLFEYFSETQRNKGNFPGRFSGRQFSNSRSEMNVSTLELGDSALYLCASSWSGTPGANVLTFGAGSRLTVL.

This clonotype was detected many times. This chain links TRBV6-2 or TRBV6-3 with TRBJ2-7; D is undetermined. Germline V gene lookup returns CDR1 MNHEY and CDR2 SVGEGT. CDR3 size: 15 residues. V gave up 3 bases and J gave up 3 bases, with 15 bases separating them. The CDR3 DNA reads TGTGCCAGCAGTTATCTCCACCCTCCCGGCTACGAGCAGTACTTC. It specifies CASSYLHPPGYEQYF.

This clonotype came up many times. V is TRBV5-6 and J is TRBJ2-3; 15 nucleotides align to TRBD2. Trimming removed 2 bases from V and 1 base from J; junction bases left unmatched: 2. Germline values: CDR1 SGHDT, CDR2 YYEEEE. This CDR3 comprises 17 residues. The CDR3 protein is CASSFRTSGGGTDTQYF. The CDR3 DNA follows: TGTGCCAGCAGCTTCCGGACTAGCGGGGGGGGCACAGATACGCAGTATTTT.

There are many counts of this clonotype. This chain joins TRBV15 and TRBJ2-4; a possible D gene is TRBD2 (6 bases). With 8 bases removed from V and 8 bases from J, the gap between germline ends came to 19 bases. This CDR3 has 14 amino acids. Germline CDR1 is LNHNV and CDR2 is YYDKDF (reference sequence). CDR3 sequence reads: CATGRGAGPDIQYF. CDR3 nucleotides: TGTGCCACCGGCCGTGGGGCGGGGCCGGACATTCAGTACTTC.

This clonotype was recorded many times. The chain combines TRBV7-9 with TRBJ1-5; a possible D gene is TRBD1 (5 bases). V lost 2 bases, J lost 2 bases, and 10 bases lay in between. Germline V lookup: CDR1 SEHNR, CDR2 FQNEAQ (reference sequence). The CDR3 covers 15 residues. The CDR3 region has the DNA TGTGCCAGCAGCTTATTGGGGGGTGGCAATCAGCCCCAGCATTTT. Translation: CASSLLGGGNQPQHF.

There are many counts of this clonotype. This chain connects TRBV5-1 to TRBJ1-2; tentative D call: TRBD1 (6 bases). V lost 0 bases to trimming and J lost 3 bases, with 9 bases between them. Germline assignment: CDR1 SGHRS and CDR2 YFSETQ. The CDR3 is made up of 14 amino acids. The CDR3 reads CASSLGQAYYGYTF. In nucleotides, the CDR3 is TGCGCCAGCAGCTTGGGACAGGCCTACTATGGCTACACCTTC.

This clonotype was seen many times. The chain is built from TRBV7-2 and TRBJ2-3, with 8 bases fitting TRBD1. The J segment lost 4 bases and the V segment lost 3 bases, leaving 6 bases of the junction unmatched. There are 15 residues in the CDR3. The germline gives CDR1 SGHTA, CDR2 FQGNSA. DNA of the CDR3: TGTGCCAGCAGCTTTGTTCAGGGGGCCGCAGATACGCAGTATTTT. Its protein product is CASSFVQGAADTQYF.

This clonotype was counted ten times or more. The CDR3 DNA reads TGCGCCAGCAGCTTGGATCGGGGGGCTTTAAATTCTTGGAATTCACCCCTCCACTTT. This sequence encodes CASSLDRGALNSWNSPLHF. J is TRBJ1-6 and V is TRBV5-1; a weak D match, TRBD1 (6 bases). Germline loops: CDR1 SGHRS, CDR2 YFSETQ. The CDR3 consists of 19 residues. V was cut by 0 bases and J by 7 bases, with 23 bases left in between.

This clonotype was picked up many times. The chain carries TRBV7-2 and TRBJ2-1; TRBD1 or TRBD2 may be the D gene (6 bases each). Germline V gene sequence: CDR1 SGHTA, CDR2 FQGNSA. The CDR3 loop spans 15 amino acids. V shed 4 bases and J shed 7 bases, with 17 bases lying between them. CDR3 nucleotide sequence: TGTGCCAGCAGCTACCGGGGGAAGGGGGAGAATGAGCAGTTCTTC. Its translation is CASSYRGKGENEQFF.

This clonotype was counted ten times or more. The rearrangement joins TRBV6-1 to TRBJ2-1, with 12 positions matching TRBD2. Unmatched junction bases numbered 4, after V lost 6 bases and J lost 4 bases. The CDR3 length is 15 residues. Germline V gives CDR1 MNHNS, CDR2 SASEGT. As DNA, the CDR3 is TGTGCCAGCAGCCCTAGCGGGGGGGGTTACAATGAGCAGTTCTTC. Protein: CASSPSGGGYNEQFF.

At least ten counts were recorded for this clonotype. The chain has TRBV12-3 or TRBV12-4 and TRBJ2-6; 7 nucleotides align to TRBD1. With 5 bases clipped from V and 2 bases from J, the junction kept 3 bases outside the gene matches. The length of the CDR3 is 15 residues. DNA of the CDR3: TGTGCCAGCAGTCATACAGGGGCTGGGGCCAACGTCCTGACTTTC. This sequence encodes CASSHTGAGANVLTF.

This clonotype came up many times. The CDR3 reads CAISGHQGAFADTQYF. The CDR3 bases are TGTGCCATCAGTGGACACCAGGGGGCCTTCGCAGATACGCAGTATTTT. V usage is TRBV10-3 and J usage is TRBJ2-3; 8 bases line up with TRBD1. The CDR3 runs 16 residues. V lost 4 bases, J lost 4 bases, and 10 bases stayed unmatched. The V gene's germline CDR1 is ENHRY and CDR2 SYGVKD.

Many counts were recorded for this clonotype. The chain couples TRBV12-3 or TRBV12-4 to TRBJ1-5, with D uncertain. The CDR3 extends over 14 amino acids. The V and J ends lost 3 bases and 4 bases respectively, with 10 bases between them. CDR3 DNA: TGTGCCAGCAGTTTTCACCGTAGTAATCAGCCCCAGCATTTT. It codes for CASSFHRSNQPQHF.

This clonotype has at least ten counts. This chain's CDR3 is CASSLEGALTGELFF. The CDR3 DNA sequence: TGTGCCAGCAGCTTAGAGGGTGCTCTCACCGGGGAGCTGTTTTTT. The chain has TRBV11-2 and TRBJ2-2; no firm D call. Germline loops: CDR1 SGHAT, CDR2 FQNNGV. The CDR3 has 15 amino acids. The V and J ends lost 0 bases and 4 bases respectively, with 9 bases between them. Full variable domain (missing parts from reference TRBV11-2 and TRBJ2-2): EAGVAQSPRYKIIEKRQSVAFWCNPISGHATLYWYQQILGQGPKLLIQFQNNGVVDDSQLPKDRFSAERLKGVDSTLKIQPAKLEDSAVYLCASSLEGALTGELFFGEGSRLTVL.

Notes on this clonotype: This could be a read error, since a much larger clone is one nucleotide away. The chain is built from TRBV4-3 and TRBJ2-5; D remains ambiguous. The CDR3 loop spans 14 amino acids. The V gene lost 1 base and the J gene lost 4 bases, with 10 bases spanning the gap. The germline V gene encodes CDR1 LGHNA and CDR2 YSLEER. The CDR3 is CASSQGLYPETQYF. The DNA of the CDR3 is TGCGCCAGCAGCCAAGGGTTATACCCAGAGACCCAGTACTTC.

This clonotype was counted at least ten times. The gene calls are TRBV2 and TRBJ2-7; tentatively, D is TRBD2 (5 bases). Trimming removed 7 bases from V and 7 bases from J, with 20 bases in between. Germline loops: CDR1 SNHLY, CDR2 FYNNEI. The CDR3 loop spans 14 amino acids. DNA of the CDR3: TGTGCCAGCAAGGGTGGACTTCACTCGGGGGAGCAGTACTTC. Residues: CASKGGLHSGEQYF.

In its sample, this clonotype was seen many times. J is TRBJ1-5 and V is TRBV4-1, with 7 positions matching TRBD1. This CDR3 spans 13 amino acids. Germline CDR1 reads MGHRA; CDR2 reads YSYEKL. The V gene end was trimmed by 3 bases and the J gene end by 6 bases; junction bases not matched to a gene: 2. The CDR3 here is CASSQTGFQPQHF. CDR3 DNA sequence: TGCGCCAGCAGCCAGACAGGGTTTCAGCCCCAGCATTTT.

This clonotype showed up many times. The rearrangement joins TRBV5-1 to TRBJ2-7, with D tentatively TRBD2 (6 bases). This CDR3 spans 15 amino acids. V dropped 4 bases and J dropped 1 base, with 15 bases sitting between them. The germline CDR1 and CDR2 sequences are SGHRS and YFSETQ. The CDR3 region is CASSARAGPSYEQYF. The CDR3 DNA reads as TGCGCCAGCAGCGCCCGGGCGGGGCCATCCTACGAGCAGTACTTC.